These 14 T cell receptor beta chains were sequenced from one sample in a study of CD8 T cells in ankylosing spondylitis. Study-wide findings and caveats: Characteristic of ankylosing spondylitis blood, it appeared, was a TCR beta motif comprising about eight highly homologous variants.

TCRdb recomputed calls from the 5' RACE reads with MiXCR, one row per CDR3 protein. The repertoire has 450,000 to 550,000 distinct CDR3 sequences, 5.3% of them found once; the top ten carry under 4.5%. These receptors lack a known antigen. Sequenced: blood, either unsorted or a sorted T cell fraction (not recorded which). Receptor source: a male donor with ankylosing spondylitis.

This clonotype was detected ten times or more. The CDR3 nucleotides read TGTGCCAGCAGTCAGCCTCGGACAGGAAATTCCTACGAGCAGTACTTC. Its translation is CASSQPRTGNSYEQYF. The chain is built from TRBV28 and TRBJ2-7; the match to TRBD1 covers 7 bases. Germline CDR1 and CDR2: MDHEN and SYDVKM. This CDR3 region has 16 residues. After removal of 5 bases from V and 1 base from J, the junction contained 11 bases not matched to a gene.

This clonotype was counted many times. The rearrangement uses TRBV7-2 and TRBJ2-7, with unresolved D. Between the trimmed V and J ends, which lost 2 bases and 5 bases, there was a span of 22 bases. The germline gives CDR1 SGHTA, CDR2 FQGNSA. This CDR3 comprises 17 residues. CDR3 amino acids: CASSLNFGLYSADEQYF. DNA of the CDR3: TGTGCCAGCAGCTTAAACTTTGGTCTCTATTCGGCGGACGAGCAGTACTTC. The entire variable domain, with the rest obtained from reference TRBV7-2 and TRBJ2-7, is as follows: GAGVSQSPSNKVTEKGKDVELRCDPISGHTALYWYRQSLGQGLEFLIYFQGNSAPDKSGLPSDRFSAERTGGSVSTLTIQRTQQEDSAVYLCASSLNFGLYSADEQYFGPGTRLTVT.

This clonotype was seen ten or more times. This chain connects TRBV12-3 or TRBV12-4 to TRBJ1-2; TRBD1 might be the D (6 bases). The CDR3 sequence is 15 residues long. V lost 2 bases and J lost 2, with 12 bases in between. The CDR3 protein is CASSLMGGLNYGYTF. DNA for the CDR3: TGTGCCAGCAGTTTAATGGGGGGGCTGAACTATGGCTACACCTTC.

Many counts were recorded for this clonotype. This sequence joins TRBV20-1 and TRBJ1-1; D possibly corresponds to TRBD1 (5 bases). The CDR3 sequence is 13 residues long. Germline assignment: CDR1 DFQATT and CDR2 SNEGSKA (reference sequence). Trimming stripped 6 bases from V and 7 bases from J, with 18 bases between. This CDR3 reads CSAGGGIKGEAFF. CDR3 nucleotide sequence: TGCAGTGCCGGGGGGGGGATAAAGGGTGAAGCTTTCTTT.

In this sample, this clonotype turned up many times. The chain employs TRBV15 and TRBJ1-6, with D uncertain. Germline V gives CDR1 LNHNV, CDR2 YYDKDF (reference sequence). V was clipped by 0 bases and J by 7 bases, with 10 bases between them. CDR3 length: 15 residues. The CDR3 sequence is CATSREPDPNSPLHF. CDR3 sequence (DNA): TGTGCCACCAGCAGAGAACCTGACCCGAATTCACCCCTCCACTTT.

This clonotype was picked up many times. This rearrangement joins TRBV6-1 to TRBJ2-3; D not resolved. Germline V gene sequence: CDR1 MNHNS, CDR2 SASEGT. The length of the CDR3 is 14 residues. V lost 6 bases, J lost 5 bases, and 15 bases lay in between. CDR3 region: CASSGSPVVDTQYF. Written as DNA, the CDR3 is TGTGCCAGCAGCGGGTCTCCAGTCGTAGATACGCAGTATTTT.

In this sample, this clonotype turned up many times. The chain couples TRBV7-2 to TRBJ1-1, with TRBD1 identical over 8 bases. Germline V gives CDR1 SGHTA, CDR2 FQGNSA. The CDR3 is 14 residues long. V gave up 3 bases and J gave up 4 bases; unmatched junction bases: 4. The CDR3 nucleotides read TGTGCCAGCAGCTTGCTTGGACAGGGCACTGAAGCTTTCTTT. Its protein product is CASSLLGQGTEAFF.

Comment on this clonotype: A read error may be the cause here, since a much bigger clone is one base away. The genes are TRBV20-1 and TRBJ2-1; D not certain. Germline-derived CDR1 and CDR2 are DFQATT and SNEGSKA (reference sequence). The CDR3 sequence is 15 residues long. The CDR3 region has the DNA TGCTGTGCTAGAAGCCGCAGTAGATCCTACAATGAGCAGTTCTTC. Its protein product is CCARSRSRSYNEQFF.

This clonotype occurred many times. V gene TRBV28 combines with J gene TRBJ2-7, with unresolved D. The V and J ends lost 6 bases and 0 bases respectively, with 12 bases between them. This CDR3 spans 14 amino acids. Germline CDR1 and CDR2: MDHEN and SYDVKM. The CDR3 sequence is CASSTGGSSYEQYF. CDR3 coding DNA: TGTGCCAGCAGCACTGGCGGAAGCTCCTACGAGCAGTACTTC.

This clonotype was picked up many times. The chain recombines TRBV7-2 with TRBJ2-5; D is perhaps TRBD2 (6 bases). V lost 5 bases to trimming and J lost 5 bases, with 21 bases between them. The germline V gene has CDR1 SGHTA and CDR2 FQGNSA. The CDR3 runs to 16 residues. The CDR3 reads CASSQRPGAIWETQYF. As DNA, the CDR3 is TGTGCCAGCAGCCAGAGGCCGGGAGCGATTTGGGAGACCCAGTACTTC.

This clonotype was detected ten times or more. The chain has TRBV5-1 and TRBJ2-3, with 8 bases fitting TRBD2. The junction had 7 bases not matched to a gene; V was cut back by 3 bases and J by 4 bases. The CDR3 loop spans 15 amino acids. CDR1 and CDR2 (germline): SGHRS, YFSETQ. The CDR3 loop reads CASSSGLASADTQYF. For the CDR3, the DNA is TGCGCCAGCAGCTCAGGACTAGCTTCGGCAGATACGCAGTATTTT.

The table lists this clonotype with a few counts. The chain joins TRBV19 to TRBJ2-7; no definite D call. Germline V lookup: CDR1 LNHDA, CDR2 SQIVND (reference sequence). V was shortened by 9 bases and J by 5 bases, with 11 bases between the two germline ends. The CDR3 is 11 amino acids. The CDR3 region has the DNA TGTGCCAGACAACCTGGGCACGAGCAGTACTTC. It encodes CARQPGHEQYF.

The sample holds a few counts of this clonotype. The chain employs TRBV28 and TRBJ2-7, with D perhaps TRBD1 (5 bases). Germline-derived CDR1 and CDR2 are MDHEN and SYDVKM. The V end lost 2 bases, the J end lost 2 bases, and 13 bases lay between the germline ends. This CDR3 contains 15 residues. This CDR3 reads CASSLRRTPTYEQYF. The CDR3 region has the DNA TGTGCCAGCAGTTTAAGACGGACACCTACCTACGAGCAGTACTTC.

This clonotype was seen at least ten times. The CDR3 DNA reads TGCAGTGCTAACCGACAGATTAGCAATCAGCCCCAGCATTTT. The encoded protein is CSANRQISNQPQHF. The chain couples TRBV20-1 to TRBJ1-5; TRBD1 is a possible D gene (5 bases). The length of the CDR3 is 14 residues. V lost 4 bases and J 0 bases, leaving 10 bases between the germline ends. Germline V CDR1 and CDR2: DFQATT, SNEGSKA (reference sequence).